A single sample gave rise to the 10 T cell receptor beta chains below, sequenced in a study of blood T cell repertoires in COVID-19 (dated by TCRdb to about 2020). The method behind the library was the immunoSEQ multiplex PCR assay. Entries here come from immuneACCESS through TCRdb and include only in-frame sequences with V and J called. Some clones fail to appear in such tables; in the studies checked, an unresolved V gene covers under half of the shortfall, and the cause of the remainder is unknown. The sample yields some 230,000 clones; roughly four fifths were counted once. The ten largest clones add up to 2% to 2.5% of the sample. Material for sequencing was peripheral blood. The receptors shown here come from a woman aged 60 to 75 with acute or convalescent COVID-19.

The rearrangement joins TRBV6-5 to TRBJ1-6; D is unresolved. This CDR3 has 15 amino acids. Germline CDR1 is MNHEY and CDR2 is SVGAGI. The germline V and J ends were trimmed by 4 bases and 0 bases, with 7 bases remaining between them. The chain's CDR3 is CASSLRGSYNSPLHF. The CDR3 DNA is TGTGCCAGCAGTTTGCGGGGCTCCTATAATTCACCCCTCCACTTT.

The chain is built from TRBV3-1 (or the pseudogene TRBV3-2) and TRBJ2-7; possibly TRBD1 for D (6 bases). The CDR3 totals 15 residues. V gave up 0 bases and J gave up 3 bases, with 12 bases separating them. Germline CDR1 is LGHDT and CDR2 is YNNKEL (reference sequence). The CDR3: CASSQDGGRVYEQYF. CDR3 bases: TGTGCCAGCAGCCAAGATGGGGGCAGGGTCTACGAGCAGTACTTC.

As DNA, the CDR3 is TGTGCCAGTAGTTTGACAGGGGGCCCCCAAGAGACCCAGTACTTC. This sequence encodes CASSLTGGPQETQYF. The V call is TRBV19, the J call TRBJ2-5; 10 nucleotides match TRBD1. Germline V lookup: CDR1 LNHDA, CDR2 SQIVND (reference sequence). V lost 5 bases and J lost 1; bases outside the gene matches: 4. The CDR3 sequence is 15 residues long.

CDR3 DNA: TGTGCCAGCAGCCCACAGAATGAGCAGTTCTTC. It specifies CASSPQNEQFF. This sequence joins TRBV7-9 and TRBJ2-1; D ambiguous. The CDR3 sequence is 11 residues long. V was clipped by 5 bases and J by 7 bases, with 6 bases between them. The germline V gene encodes CDR1 SEHNR and CDR2 FQNEAQ (reference sequence).

V usage is TRBV7-9 and J usage is TRBJ1-2, with D possibly being TRBD1 (6 bases). Trimming removed 0 bases at V and 6 bases at J, with 11 bases between. In germline, CDR1 is SEHNR, CDR2 FQNEAQ (reference sequence). The CDR3 extends over 14 amino acids. The CDR3 nucleotides read TGTGCCAGCAGCTTAGCGGGGACATCAAATGGCTACACCTTC. It codes for CASSLAGTSNGYTF.

V is TRBV6-5 and J is TRBJ2-7, with 9 bases lining up with TRBD1. The trim removed 5 bases at V and 5 bases at J, leaving 7 bases unmatched. From germline, CDR1 is MNHEY and CDR2 SVGAGI. There are 14 residues in the CDR3. The CDR3 DNA reads TGTGCCAGCAGTCCGACAGGGGGAAACCACGAGCAGTACTTC. Amino acids: CASSPTGGNHEQYF.

The CDR3 bases are TGCGCCAGCAGCCAATCTTTACCGTCGCCCAGTAATTCACCCCTCCACTTT. Translating gives CASSQSLPSPSNSPLHF. The chain is built from TRBV4-1 and TRBJ1-6, with no clear D. There are 17 residues in the CDR3. V was trimmed by 2 bases and J by 6 bases, leaving 17 bases between them. The V gene's germline CDR1 is MGHRA and CDR2 YSYEKL.

The chain is built from TRBV18 and TRBJ1-5, with D unclear. Trimming cost V 2 bases and J 6 bases, with 17 bases left between them. Germline CDR1 reads KGHSH; CDR2 reads LQKENI. The CDR3 totals 16 residues. The CDR3 is CASSPSAAGGSQPQHF. The CDR3 coding sequence is TGTGCCAGCTCACCATCCGCCGCAGGAGGTAGTCAGCCCCAGCATTTT.

This clone was observed a handful of times. V gene TRBV6-5 combines with J gene TRBJ1-2, with 7 bases identical to TRBD1. The CDR3 runs 11 residues. V shed 9 bases, J shed 6 bases, and the junction held 4 bases outside the gene matches. Germline CDR1 reads MNHEY; CDR2 reads SVGAGI. The CDR3 sequence: CASGQANGYTF. DNA for the CDR3: TGTGCCAGTGGACAGGCAAATGGCTACACCTTC.

The rearrangement links TRBV4-1 to TRBJ2-1; 8 bases are shared with TRBD2. Trimming cost V 1 base and J 0 bases; bases outside gene matches: 2. CDR1 and CDR2 (germline): MGHRA, YSYEKL. The CDR3 is made up of 16 amino acids. The CDR3 spells CASSQGLAPSYNEQFF. In DNA form, the CDR3 reads TGCGCCAGCAGCCAAGGACTAGCGCCCTCCTACAATGAGCAGTTCTTC.